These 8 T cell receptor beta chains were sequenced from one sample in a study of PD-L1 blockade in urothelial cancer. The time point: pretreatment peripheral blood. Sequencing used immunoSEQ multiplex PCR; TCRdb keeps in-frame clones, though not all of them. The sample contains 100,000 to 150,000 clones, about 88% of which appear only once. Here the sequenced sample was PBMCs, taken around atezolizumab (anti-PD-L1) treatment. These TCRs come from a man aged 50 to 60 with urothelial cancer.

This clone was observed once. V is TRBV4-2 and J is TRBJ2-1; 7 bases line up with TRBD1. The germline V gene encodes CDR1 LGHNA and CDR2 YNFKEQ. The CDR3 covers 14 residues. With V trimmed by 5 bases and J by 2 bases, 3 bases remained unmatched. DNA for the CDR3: TGTGCCAGCAGCTTGGACAGGACCTACAATGAGCAGTTCTTC. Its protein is CASSLDRTYNEQFF.

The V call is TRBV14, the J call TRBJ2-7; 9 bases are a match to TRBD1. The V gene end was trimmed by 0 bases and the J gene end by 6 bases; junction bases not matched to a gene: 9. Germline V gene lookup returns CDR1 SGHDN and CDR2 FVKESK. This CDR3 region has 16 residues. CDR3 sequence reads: CASSQEMGTGFGEQYF. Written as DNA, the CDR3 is TGTGCCAGCAGCCAAGAAATGGGGACAGGGTTCGGCGAGCAGTACTTC.

CDR3 sequence: CASSQDPLGQNQPQHF. As DNA, the CDR3 is TGTGCCAGCAGCCAAGATCCTTTAGGACAGAATCAGCCCCAGCATTTT. The rearrangement uses TRBV14 and TRBJ1-5, with D perhaps matching TRBD1 (6 bases). Germline CDR1 and CDR2: SGHDN and FVKESK. V lost 0 bases and J 4 bases, leaving 13 bases between the germline ends. The CDR3 covers 16 residues.

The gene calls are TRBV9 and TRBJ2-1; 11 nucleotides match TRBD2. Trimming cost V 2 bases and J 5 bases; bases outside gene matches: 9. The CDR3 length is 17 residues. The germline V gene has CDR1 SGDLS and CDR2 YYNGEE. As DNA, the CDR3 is TGTGCCAGCAGCGTCCGGCACCTAGCGGGAGGTGACAATGAGCAGTTCTTC. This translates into CASSVRHLAGGDNEQFF.

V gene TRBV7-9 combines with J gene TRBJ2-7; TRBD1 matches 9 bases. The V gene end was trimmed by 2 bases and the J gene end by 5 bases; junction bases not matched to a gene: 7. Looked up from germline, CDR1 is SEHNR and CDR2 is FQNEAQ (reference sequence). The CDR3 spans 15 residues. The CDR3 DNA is TGTGCCAGCAGCTTATCTGGGACAGGGTTCAACGAGCAGTACTTC. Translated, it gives CASSLSGTGFNEQYF.

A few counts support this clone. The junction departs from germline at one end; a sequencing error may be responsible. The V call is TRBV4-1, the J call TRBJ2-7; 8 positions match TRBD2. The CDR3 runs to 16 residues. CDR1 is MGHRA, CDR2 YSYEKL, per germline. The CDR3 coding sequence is TGCGCCAGCAGCCAAGATATTCGGGGGGGCTCCGACGAGCAGTACTTC. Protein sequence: CASSQDIRGGSDEQYF.

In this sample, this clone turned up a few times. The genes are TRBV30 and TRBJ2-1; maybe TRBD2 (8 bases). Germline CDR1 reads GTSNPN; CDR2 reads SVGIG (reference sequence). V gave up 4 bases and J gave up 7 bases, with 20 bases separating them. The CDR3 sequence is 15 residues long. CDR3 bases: TGTGCCTGGACCACAGGGGCGGGAGGAGGAAATGAGCAGTTCTTC. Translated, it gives CAWTTGAGGGNEQFF.

The CDR3 coding sequence is TGTGCCTCGACGGGAGGCATCGAGCAGTTCTTC. This gives the protein CASTGGIEQFF. The chain carries TRBV30 and TRBJ2-1; 7 bases are a match to TRBD2. The CDR3 sequence is 11 residues long. Germline lookup yields CDR1 GTSNPN and CDR2 SVGIG (reference sequence). V shed 7 bases and J 10 bases; nucleotides not matched to a gene: 7. The complete variable domain, with remaining parts taken from reference TRBV30 and TRBJ2-1, reads SQTIHQWPATLVQPVGSPLSLECTVEGTSNPNLYWYRQAAGRGLQLLFYSVGIGQISSEVPQNLSASRPQDRQFILSSKKLLLSDSGFYLCASTGGIEQFFGPGTRLTVL.